The 10 T cell receptor beta chains reported below all come from one sample, sequenced in a study of sequential checkpoint blockade in melanoma. The treatment denotes: randomized to nivolumab then ipilimumab (arm A) or the reverse (arm B). Produced via immunoSEQ multiplex PCR; TCRdb's table is partial and in-frame only. The data show about 13,000 clones, with under 25% seen just once and 5.5% to 7% held by the top ten. Specimen: tumor tissue (inferred from file names), collected from a patient given nivolumab and ipilimumab in sequence. The receptors shown here come from a human donor with melanoma.

This clone occurred many times. The CDR3 reads CASSYSRGHSYEQYF. For the CDR3, the DNA is TGTGCCAGCAGTTACTCGAGGGGACACTCCTACGAGCAGTACTTC. This rearrangement joins TRBV6-8 to TRBJ2-7, with D perhaps TRBD1 (6 bases). This CDR3 region has 15 residues. Between the trimmed V and J ends, which lost 0 bases and 0 bases, there was a span of 9 bases. The germline gives CDR1 MNHGY, CDR2 SAAAGT.

This chain joins TRBV19 and TRBJ2-7; 7 nucleotides match TRBD2. This CDR3 contains 14 residues. J gave up 2 bases and V 4 bases, and 5 bases lay outside the gene matches. Germline CDR1 is LNHDA and CDR2 is SQIVND (reference sequence). This chain's CDR3 is CASSKSGTTYEQYF. CDR3 bases: TGTGCCAGTAGTAAAAGCGGGACCACCTACGAGCAGTACTTC. Filled out from reference TRBV19 and TRBJ2-7, the complete variable domain reads DGGITQSPKYLFRKEGQNVTLSCEQNLNHDAMYWYRQDPGQGLRLIYYSQIVNDFQKGDIAEGYSVSREKKESFPLTVTSAQKNPTAFYLCASSKSGTTYEQYFGPGTRLTVT.

The gene calls are TRBV11-3 and TRBJ1-3; TRBD1 matches 7 bases. Germline values: CDR1 SGHNT, CDR2 YENEEA. This CDR3 region has 14 residues. The V and J ends lost 3 bases and 4 bases, in that order; junction bases with no gene match: 3. Here the CDR3 DNA reads TGTGCCAGCAGCTTGACAGGGCTCGGAAACACCATATATTTT. Protein: CASSLTGLGNTIYF.

The rearrangement links TRBV6-8 to TRBJ2-5, with a tentative D call TRBD2 (6 bases). V was pared by 5 bases and J by 5 bases, with 12 bases between. In germline, CDR1 is MNHGY, CDR2 SAAAGT. This CDR3 region has 13 residues. In nucleotides, the CDR3 is TGTGCCAGCAGTCCCCCGGGGGTTGAGACCCAGTACTTC. Translating it yields CASSPPGVETQYF.

The V call is TRBV19, the J call TRBJ2-5; no definite D call. Between the trimmed V and J ends, which lost 4 bases and 4 bases, there was a span of 13 bases. Germline V CDR1 and CDR2: LNHDA, SQIVND (reference sequence). The CDR3 is 14 residues long. In DNA, the CDR3 is TGTGCCAGTAGTAATACCTACGCGGTAGAGACCCAGTACTTC. It translates to CASSNTYAVETQYF.

This clone was observed at least ten times. The chain links TRBV6-8 to TRBJ1-2, with D unclear. The CDR3 runs to 16 residues. The V gene's germline CDR1 is MNHGY and CDR2 SAAAGT. The ends were cut back, 2 bases at V and 1 base at J, with 14 bases in the middle. CDR3 loop: CASSYADLEGNYGYTF. CDR3 nucleotide sequence: TGTGCCAGCAGTTACGCTGATCTTGAGGGTAACTATGGCTACACCTTC.

Turning to this clone: Mismatch with germline at one junction end may stem from a read error. The chain is built from TRBV7-6 and TRBJ2-3, with TRBD2 matching over 7 bases. Germline V lookup: CDR1 SGHVS, CDR2 FNYEAQ. The CDR3 length is 16 residues. CDR3 in DNA: TGTGCTAGCAGCCCTGAACTAGCGCTTAGCACAGATACGCAGTATTTT. This codes for CASSPELALSTDTQYF.

Ten or more counts support this clone. The chain recombines TRBV11-3 with TRBJ1-1; D is unclear. Germline CDR1 is SGHNT and CDR2 is YENEEA. CDR3 length: 14 residues. Trimming shortened V by 1 base and J by 1 base, and 7 bases separated the two germline ends. The CDR3 coding sequence is TGTGCCAGCAGCTTAGTTGGCCCGAACACTGAAGCTTTCTTT. It is translated as CASSLVGPNTEAFF.

This clone was seen a few times. The rearrangement joins TRBV18 to TRBJ2-1; the match to TRBD2 covers 7 bases. V lost 4 bases and J lost 7; bases outside the gene matches: 7. Germline V CDR1 and CDR2: KGHSH, LQKENI. The CDR3 loop spans 14 amino acids. The CDR3 region has the DNA TGTGCCAGCTCACTACTGGGGGAGGGGAATGAGCAGTTCTTC. Translated, it gives CASSLLGEGNEQFF.

The chain recombines TRBV6-8 with TRBJ2-5; 10 bases map to TRBD1. The CDR3 spans 13 residues. The V and J ends lost 10 bases and 5 bases, in that order; junction bases with no gene match: 7. Looked up from germline, CDR1 is MNHGY and CDR2 is SAAAGT. For the CDR3, the DNA is TGTGCCACCCGGGACAGGGGACATGAGACCCAGTACTTC. Its protein is CATRDRGHETQYF.